This T cell receptor (beta chain) was profiled in a study of cytomegalovirus exposure and HLA in healthy donors. Overall study: An earlier analysis found 110 million or so unique TCR beta sequences from 150 million to 200 million T cells. Regarding the study as a whole: Reported performance of the classifier showed diagnosis of cytomegalovirus status with high specificity and sensitivity. Later analysis found that TCR beta chains associated with HLA were more clonally expanded than other, equally common chains.

CDR1 and CDR2 (germline): LNHNV, YYDKDF (reference sequence). This CDR3 contains 14 residues. V was shortened by 0 bases and J by 2 bases, with 5 bases between the two germline ends. It was with 60 Vbeta and 13 Jbeta primers that the PCR ran. Produced via immunoSEQ multiplex PCR; TCRdb's table is partial and in-frame only. The data hold 140,000 or so clones, with roughly 70% observed a single time. Note on this clone: Its matching antigen is unknown.

Sequencing used PBMCs. This sequence was found in a man aged 55 to 70 in good health and CMV-seronegative. The chain links TRBV15 to TRBJ1-3; D is unclear. The CDR3 loop is CATSRDYAGNTIYF. Here the CDR3 DNA reads TGTGCCACCAGCAGAGATTATGCTGGAAACACCATATATTTT.